This TCR beta chain was sequenced in a study of blood T cell repertoires in COVID-19. About the research overall: The United States, Italy and Spain were the sources of the acute and convalescent COVID-19 samples. T cells, B-cell-depleted T cells, or PBMCs supplied cDNA or gDNA.

The CDR3 has 12 amino acids. Germline CDR1 and CDR2: SNHLY and FYNNEI. Trimming took off 1 base at V and 7 bases at J, with 7 bases between the two ends. The authors' processing: Amplification with reference gene primers provided the estimates of nucleated cell counts. Assay: immunoSEQ multiplex PCR; the TCRdb copy retains only in-frame clones and omits some. That table furnishes V, J and clone size, whereas the DNA furnished D and trimming. The sample has approximately 68,000 clones, around four fifths seen once. The specimen was peripheral blood. The rearrangement joins TRBV2 to TRBJ1-1; D is ambiguous. The clonotype comes from a woman between 45 and 60 years old with acute or convalescent COVID-19. CDR3 amino acids: CASSEGVLEAFF. CDR3 coding DNA: TGTGCCAGCAGTGAAGGTGTCCTTGAAGCTTTCTTT.